This is a list of T cell receptor beta chains from one sample in a study of identical twins' blood T cells. TCRdb independently ran MiXCR on the 5' RACE reads; one entry per CDR3 protein. The sample records 350,000 to 400,000 distinct CDR3 sequences, roughly 28% being singletons. What was sequenced was PBMCs. These receptors all stem from a woman between 18 and 49 years old in good health. Both conserved end residues are part of each CDR3. A D gene is named only where the DNA matches it firmly. Clone size is stated in some rows and not others, as once, few, many or a class when expanded.

abundance	v_gene	j_gene	d_gene	CDR3nt	CDR3aa
many	TRBV20-1	TRBJ2-3	TRBD2	TGCAGTGCTGGAGGACTAGCGGGAGCAGATACGCAGTATTTT	CSAGGLAGADTQYF
few	TRBV28	TRBJ2-7	TRBD1	TGTGCCAGCAGCTTAGGCCGGGACAGAAACTACGAGCAGTACTTC	CASSLGRDRNYEQYF
NA	TRBV10-3	TRBJ1-3	NA	TGTGCCATCGTCGGCCAGGGCTTCTCTGGAAACACCATATATTTT	CAIVGQGFSGNTIYF
NA	TRBV29-1	TRBJ2-1	NA	TGCAGCGTTGGACACACTCGAGACAATGAGCAGTTCTTC	CSVGHTRDNEQFF
NA	TRBV15	TRBJ1-1	NA	TGTGCCACCAGCAAAAGTCGGAACACTGAATCTTTCTTT	CATSKSRNTESFF
many	TRBV27	TRBJ1-2	NA	TGTGCCAGCAGTCCGGACAGAGCTAACTATGGCTACACCTTC	CASSPDRANYGYTF
few	TRBV7-6	TRBJ2-4	NA	TGTGCCAGCAGCTCCTCCAACAAAAACATTCAGTACTTC	CASSSSNKNIQYF
NA	TRBV6-5	TRBJ1-2	NA	TGTGCCATACGGCGGCAGGGCCGGCATGGCTACACCTTC	CAIRRQGRHGYTF
NA	TRBV28	TRBJ1-1	NA	TGTGCCAGCAGTTTTCGGTGGCGGGAAGCTTTCTTT	CASSFRWREAFF
NA	TRBV5-1	TRBJ1-1	NA	TGCGCCAGCAGCTTGACTCTTGGGAGGAGCACTGAAGCTTTCTTT	CASSLTLGRSTEAFF
NA	TRBV29-1	TRBJ2-5	TRBD1	TGCAGCGTTGAAGGACAGGGGATGAGCGGAGAGAACCAGTACTTC	CSVEGQGMSGENQYF
NA	TRBV2	TRBJ1-1	NA	TGTGCCAGCCCCCAAGGGATGAACACTGAAGCTTTCTTT	CASPQGMNTEAFF
NA	TRBV7-2	TRBJ2-1	NA	TGTGCCAGCAGCTTGAACAGCCCGCCTTACAATGAGCAGTTCTTC	CASSLNSPPYNEQFF
NA	TRBV11-3	TRBJ1-3	NA	TGTGCCGGCAGCTCAGTGGTGGGATCTGGAAACACCATATATTTT	CAGSSVVGSGNTIYF
few	TRBV7-9	TRBJ2-1	NA	TGTGCCAGCAGCTTACTTGGGTCCCACAATGAGCAGTTCTTC	CASSLLGSHNEQFF
few	TRBV7-2	TRBJ1-4	TRBD1	TGTGCCAGCAGCTTCTGGACAGGGAGCGAAAAACTGTTTTTT	CASSFWTGSEKLFF
many	TRBV12-3/TRBV12-4	TRBJ1-1	TRBD1	TGTGCCAGCAGCCTACAGGGGCTTGAAGCTTTCTTT	CASSLQGLEAFF
NA	TRBV23-1	TRBJ1-1	NA	TGCGCCAGCAGTCAAGCAAGCCTCCGGACTAACACTGAAGCTTTCTTT	CASSQASLRTNTEAFF
many	TRBV6-5	TRBJ1-2	NA	TGTGCCAGCGCCCGGGGTAATGGCTACACCTTC	CASARGNGYTF
once	TRBV7-9	TRBJ2-1	NA	TGTGCCAGCAGCTCCGTCGAGGGGCCTCATATTCATGGGCAGTTCTTC	CASSSVEGPHIHGQFF
NA	TRBV7-9	TRBJ2-3	NA	TGTGCCAGCAGCTTAGTGGGGGTGAGCACAGATACGCAGTATTTT	CASSLVGVSTDTQYF
NA	TRBV19	TRBJ2-1	NA	TGTGCCAGTACATTAACAGGGCAGGTATTATCCAATGAGCAGTTCTTC	CASTLTGQVLSNEQFF
NA	TRBV19	TRBJ2-1	TRBD2	TGTGCCAGTAGTACGGGACTAGCGGACTACAATGAGCAGTTCTTC	CASSTGLADYNEQFF
few	TRBV5-1	TRBJ1-1	TRBD1	TGCGCCAGCAGCTTGATGGGAGGGGGCGCGATTGAAGCTTTCTTT	CASSLMGGGAIEAFF